This T cell receptor beta chain was recorded in a study of blood T cell repertoires in COVID-19. The authors' processing: Amplified reference gene primers provided the basis for estimating nucleated cell counts. Assay: immunoSEQ multiplex PCR; the TCRdb copy retains only in-frame clones and omits some. Clone size and the V and J calls come from that table; the DNA yielded D and trimming. The table has about 40,000 clones, 60% to 80% seen once. The V gene end was trimmed by 4 bases and the J gene end by 9 bases; junction bases not matched to a gene: 7. Germline CDR1 and CDR2: SGDLS and YYNGEE. This CDR3 spans 13 amino acids.

The chain employs TRBV9 and TRBJ2-4; 7 nucleotides line up with TRBD2. The receptor's source is a woman in her seventies with acute or convalescent COVID-19. The specimen was peripheral blood. The CDR3 DNA reads as TGTGCCAGCAGCTTCGCCGGGGAGGGCATTCAGTACTTC. Amino acids: CASSFAGEGIQYF.